This T cell receptor (beta chain) stems from a study of spatial heterogeneity in lung cancer. Using its own MiXCR run on the 5' RACE reads, TCRdb lists one record per CDR3 protein. The repertoire includes about 23,000 distinct CDR3 sequences, around 4.5% of them detected once, and roughly 5% sits in the top ten. The CDR3 sequence is 10 residues long. The germline CDR1 and CDR2 sequences are DFQATT and SNEGSKA (reference sequence). V shed 1 base and J shed 7 bases, with 4 bases lying between them. Time point in this sample: sample taken at primary tumor resection. TCRs were sequenced from unsorted whole RNA of tumor, nontumor lung or PBMC.

The material was PBMCs, obtained at surgery. The chain carries TRBV20-1 and TRBJ1-1, with no clear D. This TCR was sampled from a male donor with early-stage non-small cell lung cancer. In DNA, the CDR3 is TGCAGTGCTAGAGGGGTTGAAGCTTTCTTT. Residues: CSARGVEAFF.